The 5 T cell receptor beta chains presented below share a single source sample, sequenced in a study of blood T cell repertoires in COVID-19. Profiling relied on immunoSEQ multiplex PCR, and the TCRdb table lists in-frame clones only, not all of them. The table records fewer than 200,000 clones, around four fifths of them present only once. The sequencing input was PBMCs or T cells enriched from blood (not recorded which). The receptors were sampled from a woman aged 50 to 60 who had recovered from COVID-19.

This clone was seen only once. The V gene is TRBV7-2, the J gene TRBJ2-1, with 8 bases lining up with TRBD2. The CDR3 has 15 amino acids. V was pared by 3 bases and J by 8 bases, with 9 bases of the junction left unmatched. Germline V lookup: CDR1 SGHTA, CDR2 FQGNSA. CDR3 coding DNA: TGTGCCAGCAGCTTCAGGACTAGCTTCGCGGATGAGCAGTTCTTC. Its translation is CASSFRTSFADEQFF.

The chain uses TRBV6-5 and TRBJ1-2, with 9 bases aligning to TRBD1. V was pared by 4 bases and J by 4 bases, with 4 bases of the junction left unmatched. The CDR3 runs 14 residues. Germline loops: CDR1 MNHEY, CDR2 SVGAGI. The CDR3 loop is CASSSGQGRYGYTF. CDR3 nucleotide sequence: TGTGCCAGCAGTTCCGGACAGGGGCGCTATGGCTACACCTTC.

V and J are TRBV14 and TRBJ2-1; 10 nucleotides agree with TRBD1. The CDR3 extends over 19 amino acids. Looked up from germline, CDR1 is SGHDN and CDR2 is FVKESK. V was pared by 2 bases and J by 1 base, with 11 bases of the junction left unmatched. In DNA form, the CDR3 reads TGTGCCAGCAGCCAACCGGGAGCGCCGGGACAGGGGTCCTACAATGAGCAGTTCTTC. Its protein is CASSQPGAPGQGSYNEQFF.

This chain connects TRBV7-3 to TRBJ2-7; tentative D call: TRBD1 (6 bases). The CDR3 has 15 residues. In germline, CDR1 is SGHTA, CDR2 FQGTGA. V was pared by 5 bases and J by 0 bases, with 14 bases between. For the CDR3, the DNA is TGTGCCAGCAGCCCCCCCGACAGGAGCTCCTACGAGCAGTACGTC. Translation gives CASSPPDRSSYEQYV.

The J gene is TRBJ2-1, the V gene TRBV5-5, with D possibly matching TRBD2 (5 bases). Germline CDR1 SGHKS, CDR2 YYEKEE (reference sequence). CDR3 length: 14 amino acids. Trimming took off 0 bases at V and 2 bases at J, with 6 bases between the two ends. Here the CDR3 reads CASSLVGAYNEQFF. The CDR3 DNA follows: TGTGCCAGCAGCTTGGTCGGGGCCTACAATGAGCAGTTCTTC.